Each of the 6 T cell receptor beta chains below was sequenced from the same sample in a study of early T cells in non-severe SARS-CoV-2 infection. From the 5' RACE reads, TCRdb called clonotypes with MiXCR, one entry per CDR3 protein. This sample has about 64,000 distinct CDR3 sequences, with around 21% found just once. Sequences were derived from whole blood, sampled at baseline. The receptors come from an adult who was a healthcare worker with PCR-confirmed SARS-CoV-2 infection or an uninfected control (not recorded which).

This rearrangement joins TRBV27 to TRBJ2-2, with 9 bases aligning to TRBD1. In germline, CDR1 is MNHEY, CDR2 SMNVEV (reference sequence). This CDR3 is built from 15 residues. V was clipped by 6 bases and J by 4 bases; unmatched bases: 6. CDR3 sequence: CASRRDRALTGELFF. CDR3 coding DNA: TGTGCCAGCAGACGGGACAGGGCGCTCACCGGGGAGCTGTTTTTT.

This clonotype was seen ten or more times. Here the CDR3 reads CATRQRAGVTDTQYF. CDR3 bases: TGTGCCACCAGGCAGAGGGCGGGGGTCACAGATACGCAGTATTTT. J is TRBJ2-3 and V is TRBV15, with 7 bases fitting TRBD2. V dropped 6 bases and J dropped 2; count of bases not matched to a gene: 8. CDR1 is LNHNV, CDR2 YYDKDF, per germline (reference sequence). The CDR3 contains 15 residues.

The chain has TRBV27 and TRBJ2-5; a weak D match, TRBD1 (5 bases). CDR3 size: 14 residues. Trimming took off 4 bases at V and 3 bases at J, with 12 bases between the two ends. Germline V gene sequence: CDR1 MNHEY, CDR2 SMNVEV (reference sequence). CDR3 DNA: TGTGCCAGCAGTTACGCAGGGCAGGAAGAGACCCAGTACTTC. Translating it yields CASSYAGQEETQYF.

With regard to this clonotype: A much larger clone sits a single nucleotide away, making a read error possible. The rearrangement joins TRBV18 to TRBJ1-1; the D is unclear. CDR1 is KGHSH, CDR2 LQKENI, per germline. The length of the CDR3 is 13 residues. CDR3 bases: TGTGCCAGCTCACGGGTGGAGAACGCTGAAGCTTTCTTT. Residues: CASSRVENAEAFF.

This clonotype was seen a few times. V is TRBV1 and J is TRBJ2-2. TRBV1 is assigned pseudogene status. The length of the CDR3 is 17 residues. CDR3 sequence: CTSSQEWQQAHTGELFF. For the CDR3, the DNA is TGCACCAGCAGCCAAGAATGGCAGCAGGCGCACACCGGGGAGCTGTTTTTT.

This clonotype was counted between two and nine times. V usage is TRBV14 and J usage is TRBJ1-6, with TRBD1 matching over 7 bases. The ends lost 6 bases at V and 7 bases at J; junction bases unmatched: 6. CDR1 and CDR2 (germline): SGHDN, FVKESK. The CDR3 is 14 residues long. The CDR3: CASRWGTANSPLHF. The CDR3 nucleotides are TGTGCCAGCAGGTGGGGGACAGCCAATTCACCCCTCCACTTT.